The 13 T cell receptor beta chains in this list originate from one sample, sequenced in a study of blood T cell repertoires in COVID-19. The protocol was immunoSEQ multiplex PCR, while the TCRdb copy is restricted to in-frame clones and leaves out a portion. The data hold some 150,000 clones, with 70% to 90% observed a single time. The sample consisted of peripheral blood. The receptors shown here come from a woman aged 60 to 75 with COVID-19, enrolled during active disease.

This chain uses TRBV30 with TRBJ2-5; weak D call: TRBD1 (6 bases). The CDR3 is 14 amino acids. Germline values: CDR1 GTSNPN, CDR2 SVGIG (reference sequence). Trimming removed 2 bases from V and 5 bases from J, with 15 bases in between. CDR3 nucleotide sequence: TGTGCCTGGAGTCCTTTGACAGGCGGGGAGACCCAGTACTTC. Its protein is CAWSPLTGGETQYF.

This clone was seen a handful of times. J is TRBJ1-6 and V is TRBV6-6, with 8 bases identical to TRBD1. CDR1 is MNHNY, CDR2 SVGAGI, per germline (reference sequence). The junction had 6 bases not matched to a gene; V was cut back by 6 bases and J by 8 bases. The length of the CDR3 is 14 residues. Here the CDR3 reads CASRSTGADSPLHF. CDR3 nucleotide sequence: TGTGCCAGCAGGTCGACAGGGGCTGATTCACCCCTCCACTTT.

This clone was counted a single time. The rearrangement joins TRBV19 to TRBJ1-4; 9 nucleotides align to TRBD1. Trimming took 6 bases from V and 10 from J; bases not matched to a gene: 9. The CDR3 contains 14 residues. CDR1 LNHDA and CDR2 SQIVND come from the germline V gene (reference sequence). In DNA form, the CDR3 reads TGTGCCAGTAGCTACAGGGGGCATGAAGGAAAACTGTTTTTT. This sequence encodes CASSYRGHEGKLFF.

The chain joins TRBV4-2 to TRBJ1-2, with D perhaps matching TRBD1 (5 bases). The CDR3 is made up of 16 amino acids. Germline V gene sequence: CDR1 LGHNA, CDR2 YNFKEQ. Trimming shortened V by 3 bases and J by 8 bases, and 22 bases separated the two germline ends. The CDR3 sequence: CASSQYTLWGFEGYTF. The CDR3 region has the DNA TGTGCCAGCAGCCAGTATACATTGTGGGGCTTCGAGGGCTACACCTTC.

The chain uses TRBV6-5 and TRBJ2-5; TRBD1 is a possible D gene (6 bases). In germline, CDR1 is MNHEY, CDR2 SVGAGI. CDR3 size: 15 residues. Trimming removed 7 bases at V and 2 bases at J, with 17 bases between. The CDR3 DNA sequence: TGTGCCAGCAACCTGGACAGACTCCCGCAAGAGACCCAGTACTTC. Translated: CASNLDRLPQETQYF.

The V call is TRBV6-5, the J call TRBJ1-6, with D unresolved. Germline V lookup: CDR1 MNHEY, CDR2 SVGAGI. This CDR3 has 15 amino acids. V lost 2 bases and J 1 base, leaving 6 bases between the germline ends. CDR3 DNA sequence: TGTGCCAGCAGTTACCGGGGTTCCTATAATTCACCCCTCCACTTT. The encoded protein is CASSYRGSYNSPLHF.

The V gene is TRBV30, the J gene TRBJ1-4, with D unresolved. The V end was cut by 0 bases, the J end by 4 bases, with 12 bases between. From germline, CDR1 is GTSNPN and CDR2 SVGIG (reference sequence). This CDR3 spans 15 amino acids. CDR3 residues: CAWSVRSGLNEKLFF. Here the CDR3 DNA reads TGTGCCTGGAGTGTACGGTCCGGACTTAATGAAAAACTGTTTTTT. Full variable domain (remainder filled in from reference TRBV30 and TRBJ1-4): SQTIHQWPATLVQPVGSPLSLECTVEGTSNPNLYWYRQAAGRGLQLLFYSVGIGQISSEVPQNLSASRPQDRQFILSSKKLLLSDSGFYLCAWSVRSGLNEKLFFGSGTQLSVL.

This clone occurred once. The CDR3 spells CASRPTTNEKLFF. CDR3 DNA: TGTGCCAGCAGACCTACAACTAATGAAAAACTGTTTTTT. This sequence joins TRBV6-5 and TRBJ1-4; D remains unclear. The CDR3 is made up of 13 amino acids. Germline V gene data show CDR1 as MNHEY and CDR2 as SVGAGI. Trimming cost V 6 bases and J 0 bases, with 5 bases left between them.

V and J are TRBV11-2 and TRBJ1-1; the match to TRBD1 covers 10 bases. CDR1 and CDR2 from the germline V gene are SGHAT and FQNNGV. The CDR3 runs 14 residues. V was clipped by 0 bases and J by 10 bases; unmatched bases: 5. The CDR3 DNA is TGTGCCAGCAGCTTAGACCCCGACAGGGGGCCAGCTTTCTTT. Amino acids: CASSLDPDRGPAFF. The complete variable domain, with remaining parts taken from reference TRBV11-2 and TRBJ1-1, reads EAGVAQSPRYKIIEKRQSVAFWCNPISGHATLYWYQQILGQGPKLLIQFQNNGVVDDSQLPKDRFSAERLKGVDSTLKIQPAKLEDSAVYLCASSLDPDRGPAFFGQGTRLTVV.

In DNA form, the CDR3 reads TGCGCCAGCAGCCAAGATCGGTCCAGGGAGCAGTTCTTC. Protein product: CASSQDRSREQFF. J is TRBJ2-1 and V is TRBV4-3, with no clear D. V lost 0 bases, J lost 10 bases, and 10 bases lay in between. Germline V gene lookup returns CDR1 LGHNA and CDR2 YSLEER. The CDR3 is 13 residues long.

J is TRBJ1-5 and V is TRBV18; the match to TRBD1 covers 7 bases. CDR3 size: 16 residues. Germline assignment: CDR1 KGHSH and CDR2 LQKENI. The V and J ends lost 3 bases and 9 bases, in that order; junction bases with no gene match: 14. The CDR3 nucleotides read TGTGCCAGCTCACCGCAGGGGGGACATATCCCATCGCCCCAGCATTTT. Residues: CASSPQGGHIPSPQHF.

The chain joins TRBV12-3 or TRBV12-4 to TRBJ1-4, with D perhaps TRBD1 (5 bases). The V end lost 6 bases, the J end lost 7 bases, and 12 bases lay between the germline ends. This CDR3 region has 13 residues. The CDR3 reads CASSPWGVEKLFF. The DNA for the CDR3 is TGTGCCAGCAGCCCCTGGGGCGTTGAAAAACTGTTTTTT.

The chain joins TRBV30 to TRBJ1-4, with 10 nucleotides matching TRBD1. The V and J ends lost 2 bases and 5 bases, in that order; junction bases with no gene match: 2. Germline V gene data show CDR1 as GTSNPN and CDR2 as SVGIG (reference sequence). The CDR3 runs 14 residues. For the CDR3, the DNA is TGTGCCTGGAGTATGACAGGGGGCAATGAAAAACTGTTTTTT. This translates into CAWSMTGGNEKLFF.